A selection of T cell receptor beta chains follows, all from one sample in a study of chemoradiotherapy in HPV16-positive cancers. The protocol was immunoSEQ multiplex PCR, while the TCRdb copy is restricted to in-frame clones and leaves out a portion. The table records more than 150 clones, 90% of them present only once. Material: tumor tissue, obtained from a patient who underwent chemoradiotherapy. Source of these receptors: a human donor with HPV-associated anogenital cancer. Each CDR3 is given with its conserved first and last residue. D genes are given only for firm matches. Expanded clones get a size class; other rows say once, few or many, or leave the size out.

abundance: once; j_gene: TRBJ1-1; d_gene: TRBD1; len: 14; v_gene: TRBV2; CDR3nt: TGTGCCAGCAGATTCGCGGGACAGGGCACTGAAGCTTTCTTT; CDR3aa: CASRFAGQGTEAFF
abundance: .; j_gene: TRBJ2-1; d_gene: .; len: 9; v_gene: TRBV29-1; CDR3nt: TGCAGCGTCTCTATGGGGGAGTTCTTC; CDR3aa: CSVSMGEFF
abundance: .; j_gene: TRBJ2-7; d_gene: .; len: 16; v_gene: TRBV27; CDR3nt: TGTGCCAGCAGTTGGTCTAGGGGGGACTTCTCCTACGAGCAGTACTTC; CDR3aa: CASSWSRGDFSYEQYF
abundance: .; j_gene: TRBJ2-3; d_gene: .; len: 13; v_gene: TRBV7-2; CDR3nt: TGTGCCAGCAGCTTAATAGAGGCGGATACGCAGTATTTT; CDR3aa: CASSLIEADTQYF
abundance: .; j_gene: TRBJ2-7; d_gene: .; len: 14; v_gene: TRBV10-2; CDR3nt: TGCGCCAGCAGTGATAGGATGGGAACCTACGAGCAGTACTTC; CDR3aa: CASSDRMGTYEQYF
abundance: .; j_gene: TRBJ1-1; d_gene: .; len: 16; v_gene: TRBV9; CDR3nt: TGTGCCAGCAGCCCCCGATCGACAGGCTTGAACACTGAAGCTTTCTTT; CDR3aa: CASSPRSTGLNTEAFF
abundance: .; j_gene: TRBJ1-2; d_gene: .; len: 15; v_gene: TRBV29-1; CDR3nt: TGCAGCGTTGAACCCCTGTGGGGGCTCGTCTATGGCTACACCTTC; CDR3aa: CSVEPLWGLVYGYTF
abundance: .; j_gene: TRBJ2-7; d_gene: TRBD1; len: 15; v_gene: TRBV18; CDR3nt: TGTGCCAGCTCACCCTCGGACAGGGTTGGAAACGAGCAGTACTTC; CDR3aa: CASSPSDRVGNEQYF
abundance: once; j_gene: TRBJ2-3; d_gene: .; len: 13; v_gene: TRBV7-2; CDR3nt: TGTGCCAGCAAGGGGTATGAGTCAGATACGCAGTATTTT; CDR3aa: CASKGYESDTQYF
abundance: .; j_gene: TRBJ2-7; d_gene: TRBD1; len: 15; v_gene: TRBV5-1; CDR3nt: TGCGCCAGCAGACCAGGGGGCGCGAGCTCCTACGAGCAGTACTTC; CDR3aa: CASRPGGASSYEQYF
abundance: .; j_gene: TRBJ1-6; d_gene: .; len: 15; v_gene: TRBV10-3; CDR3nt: TGTGCCACCAGCGACAGAAGCTCCTATAATTCACCCCTCCACTTT; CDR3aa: CATSDRSSYNSPLHF
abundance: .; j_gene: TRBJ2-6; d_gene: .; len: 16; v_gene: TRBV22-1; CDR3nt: TGTCCTGGGAGCCAGAGCGAACAAAGTCGGGCCAACGTCCTGACTTTC; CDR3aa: CPGSQSEQSRANVLTF
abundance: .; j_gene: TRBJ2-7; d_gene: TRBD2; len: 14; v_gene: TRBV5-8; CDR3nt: TGTGCCAGCAGTCGGGGGGGCGGCTCCTACGAGCAGTACTTC; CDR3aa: CASSRGGGSYEQYF
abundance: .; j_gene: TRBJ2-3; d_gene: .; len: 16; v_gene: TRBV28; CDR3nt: TGTGCCAGCAGTTTAGAGGGAATAGGTGACACAGATACGCAGTATTTT; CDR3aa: CASSLEGIGDTDTQYF
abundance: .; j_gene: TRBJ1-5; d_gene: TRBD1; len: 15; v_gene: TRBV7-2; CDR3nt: TGTGCCAGCAGCTTAGATGGACAGGGCCATCAGCCCCAGCATTTT; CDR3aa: CASSLDGQGHQPQHF
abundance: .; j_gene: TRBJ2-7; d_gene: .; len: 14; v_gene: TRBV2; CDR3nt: TGTGCCAGCAGTGAACAGGGAAATACCTACGAGCAGTACTTC; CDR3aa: CASSEQGNTYEQYF
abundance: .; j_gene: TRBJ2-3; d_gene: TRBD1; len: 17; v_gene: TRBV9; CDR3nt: TGTGCCAGCAGCCCTCCCTTCGACAGGGAAAACACAGATACGCAGTATTTT; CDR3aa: CASSPPFDRENTDTQYF
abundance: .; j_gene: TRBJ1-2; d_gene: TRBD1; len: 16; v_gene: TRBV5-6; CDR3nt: TGTGCCAGCAGCTACAGCGCCCGGGACAGGGGCTATGGCTACACCTTC; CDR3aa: CASSYSARDRGYGYTF
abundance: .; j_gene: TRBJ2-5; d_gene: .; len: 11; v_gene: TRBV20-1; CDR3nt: TGCAGTGCTAGATCGAGGGAGACCCAGTACTTC; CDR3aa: CSARSRETQYF
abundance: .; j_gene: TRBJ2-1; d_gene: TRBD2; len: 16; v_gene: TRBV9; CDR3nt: TGTGCCAGCAGCGTAAGGTCTGGCGGGGGGCACGATGAGCAGTTCTTC; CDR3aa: CASSVRSGGGHDEQFF
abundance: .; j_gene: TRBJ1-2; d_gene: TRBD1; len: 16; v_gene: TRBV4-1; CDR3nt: TGCGCCAGCAGCCAAGAAAGGGGGCGCATTTTAAGTGGCTACACCTTC; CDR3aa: CASSQERGRILSGYTF
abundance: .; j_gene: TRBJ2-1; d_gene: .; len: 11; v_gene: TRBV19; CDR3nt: TGTGCCAGTAGCCCAGGGCAGATGCAGTTCTTC; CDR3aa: CASSPGQMQFF
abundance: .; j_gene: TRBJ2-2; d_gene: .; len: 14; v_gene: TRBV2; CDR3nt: TGTGCCAGCAGTGAAGCCCAGGGGAGCGGGGAGCTGTTTTTT; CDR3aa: CASSEAQGSGELFF
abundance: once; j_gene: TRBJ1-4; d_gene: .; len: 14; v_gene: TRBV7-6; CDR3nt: TGTGCCAGCAGCCGAGAGGAAACTAATGAAAAACTGTTTTTT; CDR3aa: CASSREETNEKLFF
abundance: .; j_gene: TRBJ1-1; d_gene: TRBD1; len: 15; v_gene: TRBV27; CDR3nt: TGTGCCAGCAGTTTAGAGGGACAGGGATACACTGAAGCTTTCTTT; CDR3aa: CASSLEGQGYTEAFF
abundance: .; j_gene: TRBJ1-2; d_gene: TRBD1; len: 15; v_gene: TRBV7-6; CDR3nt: TGTGCCAGCAGCTTAGAAGAGACAGGGGGGAATGGCTACACCTTC; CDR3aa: CASSLEETGGNGYTF
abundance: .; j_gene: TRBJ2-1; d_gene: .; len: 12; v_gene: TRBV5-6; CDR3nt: TGTGCCAGCACCTTAGCCTCGGCTGAGCAGTTCTTC; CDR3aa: CASTLASAEQFF
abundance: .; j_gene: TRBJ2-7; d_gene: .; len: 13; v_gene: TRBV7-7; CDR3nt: TGTGCCAGCAGCTTAGGACTAGGGGACGAGCAGTACTTC; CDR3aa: CASSLGLGDEQYF
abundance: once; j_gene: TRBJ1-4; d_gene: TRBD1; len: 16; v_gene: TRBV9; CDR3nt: TGTGCCAGCAGCGGGGGGGAGACAGGGACCGAAGAAAAACTGTTTTTT; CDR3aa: CASSGGETGTEEKLFF
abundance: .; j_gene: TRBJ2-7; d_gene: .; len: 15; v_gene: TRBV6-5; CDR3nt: TGTGCCAGCAGGAGGGGGGCGGGGGATCTCTACGAGCAGTACTTC; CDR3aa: CASRRGAGDLYEQYF
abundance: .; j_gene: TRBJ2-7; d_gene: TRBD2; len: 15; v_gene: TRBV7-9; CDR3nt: TGTGCCAGCAGCCTAGGATCCGGGGGGTCCTACGAGCAGTACTTC; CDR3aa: CASSLGSGGSYEQYF
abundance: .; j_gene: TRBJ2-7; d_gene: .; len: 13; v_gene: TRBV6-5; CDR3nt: TGTGCCAGCAGTTACGACCAGGGCGACGAGCAGTACTTC; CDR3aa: CASSYDQGDEQYF
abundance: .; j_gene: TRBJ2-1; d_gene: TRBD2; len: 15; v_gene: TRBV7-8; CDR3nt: TGTGCCAGCAGCTTAGAAGCGGGAGGGCCCTATGAGCAGTTCTTC; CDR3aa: CASSLEAGGPYEQFF
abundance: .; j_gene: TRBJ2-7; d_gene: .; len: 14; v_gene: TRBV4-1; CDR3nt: TGCGCCAGCAGCCCCCGGAGAGGGGCAAACGAGCAGTACTTC; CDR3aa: CASSPRRGANEQYF
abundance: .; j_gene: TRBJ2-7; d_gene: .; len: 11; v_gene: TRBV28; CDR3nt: TGTGCCAGCAGTTTGTTCTACGAGCAGTACTTC; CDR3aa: CASSLFYEQYF
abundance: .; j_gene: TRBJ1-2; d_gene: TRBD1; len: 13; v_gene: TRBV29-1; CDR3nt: TGCAGCGTACCGGACAGGGGCCTGTATGGCTACACCTTC; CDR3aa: CSVPDRGLYGYTF
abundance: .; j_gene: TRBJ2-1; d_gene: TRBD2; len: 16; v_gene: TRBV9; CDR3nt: TGTGCCAGCAGCGTAGAGGCGGGAGACCTCTACAATGAGCAGTTCTTC; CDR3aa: CASSVEAGDLYNEQFF
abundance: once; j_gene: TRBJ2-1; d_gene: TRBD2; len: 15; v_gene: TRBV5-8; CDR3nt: TGTGCCAGCAGGCCACTAGCGGAGATATACAATGAGCAGTTCTTC; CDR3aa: CASRPLAEIYNEQFF
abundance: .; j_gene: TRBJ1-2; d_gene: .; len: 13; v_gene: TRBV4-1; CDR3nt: TGCGCCAGCAGCCAAGTGGGGACCGTGGGCTACACCTTC; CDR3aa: CASSQVGTVGYTF
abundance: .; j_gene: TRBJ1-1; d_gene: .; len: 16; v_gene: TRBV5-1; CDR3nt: TGCGCCAGCAGCTTGGACCCGGTCCCCATGAACACTGAAGCTTTCTTT; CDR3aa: CASSLDPVPMNTEAFF
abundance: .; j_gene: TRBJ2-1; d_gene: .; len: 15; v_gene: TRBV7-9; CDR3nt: TGTGCCAGCAGCTTGAAAGGGGGCTCCTACAATGAGCAGTTCTTC; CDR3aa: CASSLKGGSYNEQFF
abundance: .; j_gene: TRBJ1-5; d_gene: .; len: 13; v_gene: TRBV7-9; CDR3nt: TGTGCCAGCAGCTCCGGACTGGGTCAGCCCCAGCATTTT; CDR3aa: CASSSGLGQPQHF
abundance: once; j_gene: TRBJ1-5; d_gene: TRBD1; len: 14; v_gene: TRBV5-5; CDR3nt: TGTGCCAGCAGCTTGGCAGGGGGTAGTCAGCCCCAGCATTTT; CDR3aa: CASSLAGGSQPQHF
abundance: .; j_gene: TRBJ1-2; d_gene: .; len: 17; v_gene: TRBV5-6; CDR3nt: TGTGCCAGCAGCCCAGAATGGGGGACGGCTCCTAACTATGGCTACACCTTC; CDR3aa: CASSPEWGTAPNYGYTF
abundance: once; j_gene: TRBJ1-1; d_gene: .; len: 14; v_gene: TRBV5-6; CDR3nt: TGTGCCAGCAGCCTGGGACGGCCGAACACTGAAGCTTTCTTT; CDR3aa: CASSLGRPNTEAFF
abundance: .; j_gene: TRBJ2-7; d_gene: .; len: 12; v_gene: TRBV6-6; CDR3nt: TGTGCCAGCAGTCCATTTTTGTACGAGCAGTACTTC; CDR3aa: CASSPFLYEQYF
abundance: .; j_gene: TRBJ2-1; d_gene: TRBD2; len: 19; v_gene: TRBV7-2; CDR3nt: TGTGCCAGCAGCTTAGGGGTGGGTAGCGGGGGGGCTGGCCACAATGAGCAGTTCTTC; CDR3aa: CASSLGVGSGGAGHNEQFF
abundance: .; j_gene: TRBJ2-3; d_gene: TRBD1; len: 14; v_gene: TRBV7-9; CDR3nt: TGTGCCAGCAGCCCGGGACAGCCCACAGATACGCAGTATTTT; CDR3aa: CASSPGQPTDTQYF
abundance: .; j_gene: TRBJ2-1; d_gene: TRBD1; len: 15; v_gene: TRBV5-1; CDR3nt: TGCGCCAGCAGCTCCGGGACAGGGAACTACAATGAGCAGTTCTTC; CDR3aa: CASSSGTGNYNEQFF
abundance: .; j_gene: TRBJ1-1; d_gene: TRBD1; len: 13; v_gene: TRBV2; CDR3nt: TGTGCCAGGGGGTCAGGGGGCGCGGCTGAAGCTTTCTTT; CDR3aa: CARGSGGAAEAFF
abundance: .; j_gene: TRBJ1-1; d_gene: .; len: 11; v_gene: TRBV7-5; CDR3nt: TGTGTCAGAAGCTCGCTCACTGAAGCTTTCTTT; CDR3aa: CVRSSLTEAFF
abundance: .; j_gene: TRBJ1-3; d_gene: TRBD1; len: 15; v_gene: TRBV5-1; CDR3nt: TGCGCCAGCAGCTTGCAGGGGGTAGCTGGAAACACCATATATTTT; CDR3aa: CASSLQGVAGNTIYF